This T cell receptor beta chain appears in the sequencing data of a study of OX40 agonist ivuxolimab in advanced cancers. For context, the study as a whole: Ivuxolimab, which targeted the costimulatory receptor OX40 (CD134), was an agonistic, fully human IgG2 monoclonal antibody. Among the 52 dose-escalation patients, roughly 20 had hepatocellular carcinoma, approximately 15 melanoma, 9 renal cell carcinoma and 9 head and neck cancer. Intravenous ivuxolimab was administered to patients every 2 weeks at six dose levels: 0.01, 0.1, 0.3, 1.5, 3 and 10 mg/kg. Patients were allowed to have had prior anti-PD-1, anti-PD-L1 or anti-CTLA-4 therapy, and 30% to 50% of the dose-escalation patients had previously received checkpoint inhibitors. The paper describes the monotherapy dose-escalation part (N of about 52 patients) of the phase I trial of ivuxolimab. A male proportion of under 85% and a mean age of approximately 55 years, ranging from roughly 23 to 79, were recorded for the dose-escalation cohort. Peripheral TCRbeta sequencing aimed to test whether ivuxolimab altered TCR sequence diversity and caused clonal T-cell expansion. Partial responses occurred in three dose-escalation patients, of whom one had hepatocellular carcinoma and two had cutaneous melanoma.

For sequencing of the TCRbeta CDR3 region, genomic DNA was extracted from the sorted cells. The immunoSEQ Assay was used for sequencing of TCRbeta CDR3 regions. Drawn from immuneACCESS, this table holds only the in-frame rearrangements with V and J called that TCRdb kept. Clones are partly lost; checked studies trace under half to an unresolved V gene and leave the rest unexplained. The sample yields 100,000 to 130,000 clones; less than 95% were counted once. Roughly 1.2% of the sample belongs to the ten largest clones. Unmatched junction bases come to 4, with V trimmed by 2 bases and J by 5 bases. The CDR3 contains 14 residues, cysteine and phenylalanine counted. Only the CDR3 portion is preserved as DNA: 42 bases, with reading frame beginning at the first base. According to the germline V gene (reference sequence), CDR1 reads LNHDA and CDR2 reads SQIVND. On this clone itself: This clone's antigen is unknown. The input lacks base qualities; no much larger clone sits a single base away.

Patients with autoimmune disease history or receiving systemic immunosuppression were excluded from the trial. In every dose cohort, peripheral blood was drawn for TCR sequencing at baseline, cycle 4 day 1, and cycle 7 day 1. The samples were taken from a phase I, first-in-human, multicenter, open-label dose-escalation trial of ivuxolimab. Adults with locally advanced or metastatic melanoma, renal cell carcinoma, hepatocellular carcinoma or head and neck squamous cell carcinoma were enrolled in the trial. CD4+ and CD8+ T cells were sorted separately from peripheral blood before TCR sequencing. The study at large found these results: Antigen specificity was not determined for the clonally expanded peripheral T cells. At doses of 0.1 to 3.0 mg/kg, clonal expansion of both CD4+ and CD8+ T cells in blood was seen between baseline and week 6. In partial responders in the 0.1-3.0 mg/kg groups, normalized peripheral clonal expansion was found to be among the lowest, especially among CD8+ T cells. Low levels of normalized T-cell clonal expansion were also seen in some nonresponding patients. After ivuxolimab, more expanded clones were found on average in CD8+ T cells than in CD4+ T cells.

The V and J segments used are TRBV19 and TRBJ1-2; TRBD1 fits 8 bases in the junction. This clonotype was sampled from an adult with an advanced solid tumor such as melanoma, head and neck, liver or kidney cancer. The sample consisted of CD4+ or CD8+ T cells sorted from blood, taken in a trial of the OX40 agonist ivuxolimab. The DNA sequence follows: TGTGCCAGTAGTATAAGTTACAGGGGGTATGGCTACACCTTC. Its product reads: CASSISYRGYGYTF.